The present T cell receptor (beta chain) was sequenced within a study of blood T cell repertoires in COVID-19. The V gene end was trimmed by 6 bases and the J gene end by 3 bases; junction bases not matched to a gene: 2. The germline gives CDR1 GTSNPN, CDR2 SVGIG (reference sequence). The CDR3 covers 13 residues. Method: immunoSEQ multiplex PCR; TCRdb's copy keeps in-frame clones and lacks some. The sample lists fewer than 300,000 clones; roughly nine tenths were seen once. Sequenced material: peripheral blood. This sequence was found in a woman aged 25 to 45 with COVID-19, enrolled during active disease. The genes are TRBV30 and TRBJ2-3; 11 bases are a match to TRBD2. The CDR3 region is CACTSGSTDTQYF. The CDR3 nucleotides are TGTGCCTGTACTAGCGGGAGTACAGATACGCAGTATTTT.